These 28 T cell receptor beta chains came from one sample sequenced in a study of shared clonotypes between healthy human individuals. Clones were read by immunoSEQ multiplex PCR, and TCRdb kept only the in-frame ones, dropping some. The sample lists about 1.1 million clones, approximately 80% seen once, with roughly 0.56% in the top ten. The sample taken for sequencing was memory CD4+ T cells from PBMCs. Subset given: CD45RA-negative fraction. The receptors come from a man between 18 and 29 years old in good health. Some clones in this sample may be carry-over from other donors' samples.

The chain joins TRBV5-4 to TRBJ2-7; tentatively, D is TRBD1 (5 bases). V was cut by 3 bases and J by 2 bases, with 9 bases left in between. Looked up from germline, CDR1 is SGHNT and CDR2 is YYREEE (reference sequence). The CDR3 is 13 amino acids. The chain's CDR3 is CASSWGGTYEQYF. The CDR3 region has the DNA TGTGCCAGCAGCTGGGGCGGAACCTACGAGCAGTACTTC.

The chain joins TRBV7-9 to TRBJ1-2; possible D gene TRBD1, 5 bases. In germline, CDR1 is SEHNR, CDR2 FQNEAQ (reference sequence). The CDR3 length is 12 residues. V lost 5 bases, J lost 6 bases, and 10 bases lay in between. CDR3 amino acids: CASSQDSHGYTF. CDR3 sequence (DNA): TGTGCCAGCAGCCAAGACAGCCATGGCTACACCTTC.

The chain carries TRBV18 and TRBJ1-2; no clear D gene. The CDR3 runs 13 residues. The germline V and J ends were trimmed by 6 bases and 0 bases, with 8 bases remaining between them. Germline V lookup: CDR1 KGHSH, CDR2 LQKENI. CDR3 in DNA: TGTGCCAGCTCCCCGGAGGCTAACTATGGCTACACCTTC. Amino acid sequence: CASSPEANYGYTF.

The chain has TRBV5-4 and TRBJ2-3; D not resolved. There are 12 residues in the CDR3. The germline V and J ends were trimmed by 5 bases and 8 bases, with 12 bases remaining between them. Germline V gives CDR1 SGHNT, CDR2 YYREEE (reference sequence). The chain's CDR3 is CASSLDGGTQYF. Written as DNA, the CDR3 is TGTGCCAGCAGTCTAGACGGCGGTACGCAGTATTTT.

The chain recombines TRBV5-4 with TRBJ2-5; a weak D match, TRBD2 (6 bases). Germline V CDR1 and CDR2: SGHNT, YYREEE (reference sequence). Trimming took 4 bases from V and 5 from J, leaving 18 bases between them. CDR3 size: 15 residues. DNA for the CDR3: TGTGCCAGCAGCATAAGGACCCCTCGGGGGGAGACCCAGTACTTC. It codes for CASSIRTPRGETQYF. The entire variable domain, with the rest obtained from reference TRBV5-4 and TRBJ2-5, is as follows: ETGVTQSPTHLIKTRGQQVTLRCSSQSGHNTVSWYQQALGQGPQFIFQYYREEENGRGNFPPRFSGLQFPNYSSELNVNALELDDSALYLCASSIRTPRGETQYFGPGTRLLVL.

This clone has only one observation. The genes are TRBV15 and TRBJ1-2; TRBD1 aligns across 7 bases. This CDR3 contains 18 residues. V was pared by 2 bases and J by 2 bases, with 14 bases of the junction left unmatched. Germline V gene data show CDR1 as LNHNV and CDR2 as YYDKDF (reference sequence). The CDR3 reads CATSRLWEGAELNYGYTF. The CDR3 bases are TGTGCCACCAGCAGATTGTGGGAGGGGGCGGAATTAAACTATGGCTACACCTTC.

This clone was seen more than once but under ten times. The chain recombines TRBV5-1 with TRBJ1-2; D uncertain. Germline CDR1 SGHRS, CDR2 YFSETQ. CDR3 size: 14 residues. Trimming shortened V by 7 bases and J by 2 bases, and 15 bases separated the two germline ends. CDR3 residues: CASVPTTENYGYTF. For the CDR3, the DNA is TGCGCCAGCGTACCCACCACAGAGAACTATGGCTACACCTTC.

This clone has only one observation. The gene calls are TRBV5-1 and TRBJ1-1, with a possible D match to TRBD1 (5 bases). Germline values: CDR1 SGHRS, CDR2 YFSETQ. The CDR3 sequence is 13 residues long. With 4 bases removed from V and 1 base from J, the gap between germline ends came to 8 bases. The CDR3 DNA sequence: TGCGCCAGCAGCGAGGGACCGAACACTGAAGCTTTCTTT. Its protein is CASSEGPNTEAFF.

A single count supports this clone. The chain is built from TRBV19 and TRBJ1-1, with 9 bases fitting TRBD1. The CDR3 has 17 amino acids. With V trimmed by 9 bases and J by 8 bases, 22 bases remained unmatched. The V gene's germline CDR1 is LNHDA and CDR2 SQIVND (reference sequence). The CDR3 is CASSLIPGQGMATEAFF. The CDR3, as DNA: TGTGCCAGCAGTCTAATCCCGGGACAGGGTATGGCAACGGAAGCTTTCTTT.

The chain carries TRBV11-2 and TRBJ2-7; tentatively, D is TRBD2 (5 bases). The germline V gene encodes CDR1 SGHAT and CDR2 FQNNGV. The CDR3 sequence is 15 residues long. The V gene lost 7 bases and the J gene lost 6 bases, with 22 bases spanning the gap. The CDR3 protein is CASTSRRGSGGEQYF. For the CDR3, the DNA is TGTGCCAGCACCTCTCGGAGAGGCTCAGGAGGCGAGCAGTACTTC.

V usage is TRBV27 and J usage is TRBJ2-1, with 15 bases identical to TRBD2. Trimming removed 7 bases from V and 8 bases from J; junction bases left unmatched: 6. This CDR3 comprises 15 residues. The V gene's germline CDR1 is MNHEY and CDR2 SMNVEV (reference sequence). The CDR3 here is CASTGGLAGGHEQFF. The CDR3 coding sequence is TGTGCCAGCACCGGGGGACTAGCGGGAGGACATGAGCAGTTCTTC.

In regard to this clone: Germline is not matched at one junction end, which may reflect a read error. V usage is TRBV27 and J usage is TRBJ2-3, with D tentatively TRBD2 (6 bases). CDR1 and CDR2 (germline): MNHEY, SMNVEV (reference sequence). CDR3 size: 15 residues. This CDR3 is CASSRSPGLLDTQYF. The CDR3 DNA sequence: TGTGCTAGCAGCCGCTCTCCGGGACTCCTGGATACGCAGTATTTT.

Concerning this clone itself: This CDR3 is also generated by other DNA sequences in the sample. The chain joins TRBV5-1 to TRBJ2-7, with unresolved D. The CDR3 contains 14 residues. From germline, CDR1 is SGHRS and CDR2 YFSETQ. V was pared by 0 bases and J by 1 base, with 8 bases between. This CDR3 is CASSLAPRSYEQYF. In DNA, the CDR3 is TGCGCCAGCAGCTTGGCCCCCCGATCCTACGAGCAGTACTTC.

The rearrangement uses TRBV29-1 and TRBJ2-5; the D gene is possibly TRBD1 (6 bases). The CDR3 extends over 13 amino acids. Trimming took 6 bases from V and 5 from J, leaving 16 bases between them. Per germline, CDR1 SQVTM and CDR2 ANQGSEA. CDR3 amino acids: CSVGSSGVETQYF. The CDR3 nucleotides read TGCAGCGTGGGAAGCTCAGGGGTGGAGACCCAGTACTTC.

With respect to this clone: This clone may be a read error of a much larger clone one base away. The chain links TRBV5-1 to TRBJ2-1; perhaps TRBD2 as D (5 bases). Germline V CDR1 and CDR2: SGHRS, YFSETQ. There are 12 residues in the CDR3. The V gene lost 0 bases and the J gene lost 7 bases, with 5 bases spanning the gap. The CDR3 region is CASSLVANEQFF. CDR3 nucleotide sequence: TGCGCCAGCAGCTTGGTAGCGAATGAGCAGTTCTTC.

This sequence joins TRBV29-1 and TRBJ1-2; 10 bases map to TRBD1. V was pared by 3 bases and J by 4 bases, with 11 bases of the junction left unmatched. Germline V gives CDR1 SQVTM, CDR2 ANQGSEA. This CDR3 region has 16 residues. The DNA for the CDR3 is TGCAGCGTTGAGGAAAGACAGGGGGCGGGCGGCTATGGCTACACCTTC. Residues: CSVEERQGAGGYGYTF.

This clone turned up a few times. The chain joins TRBV5-1 to TRBJ2-3, with a possible D match to TRBD1 (7 bases). Trimming took off 7 bases at V and 6 bases at J, with 18 bases between the two ends. Germline V gene sequence: CDR1 SGHRS, CDR2 YFSETQ. This CDR3 contains 14 residues. The CDR3 protein is CASSDDRAGDTQYF. In DNA form, the CDR3 reads TGCGCCAGCTCGGATGACAGGGCGGGGGATACGCAGTATTTT.

This clone was seen just once. V and J are TRBV18 and TRBJ1-3; D is uncertain. The V gene lost 5 bases and the J gene lost 0 bases, with 14 bases spanning the gap. Germline CDR1 KGHSH, CDR2 LQKENI. The CDR3 extends over 16 amino acids. CDR3 region: CASSSYTPNSGNTIYF. The CDR3 nucleotides read TGTGCCAGCTCATCCTATACCCCCAACTCTGGAAACACCATATATTTT.

The chain combines TRBV5-1 with TRBJ2-7, with TRBD1 as a possible D gene (6 bases). Between the trimmed V and J ends, which lost 0 bases and 2 bases, there was a span of 9 bases. Germline CDR1 SGHRS, CDR2 YFSETQ. The CDR3 is 14 residues long. The CDR3 nucleotides read TGCGCCAGCAGCTTGGCAGGGGACGCCTACGAGCAGTACTTC. It encodes CASSLAGDAYEQYF.

This sequence joins TRBV30 and TRBJ2-5; D unclear. Looked up from germline, CDR1 is GTSNPN and CDR2 is SVGIG (reference sequence). CDR3 length: 13 residues. V lost 1 base and J lost 2, with 8 bases in between. CDR3 DNA: TGTGCCTGGAGTGAGCAGTTACAAGAGACCCAGTACTTC. Amino acids: CAWSEQLQETQYF.

The V call is TRBV11-2, the J call TRBJ2-7; the D gene is possibly TRBD1 (6 bases). V shed 1 base and J shed 3 bases, with 13 bases lying between them. Per the germline V gene, CDR1 is SGHAT and CDR2 is FQNNGV. The CDR3 length is 15 residues. CDR3 sequence: CASSLGTGHFYEQYF. The CDR3 nucleotides are TGTGCCAGCAGCTTAGGAACGGGACACTTCTACGAGCAGTACTTC.

The gene calls are TRBV2 and TRBJ2-2; D is perhaps TRBD2 (5 bases). V was cut by 3 bases and J by 6 bases, with 11 bases left in between. The germline CDR1 and CDR2 sequences are SNHLY and FYNNEI. This CDR3 is built from 14 residues. Here the CDR3 reads CASSEVAGPGELFF. Written as DNA, the CDR3 is TGTGCCAGCAGTGAGGTGGCGGGTCCCGGGGAGCTGTTTTTT.

The chain is built from TRBV5-3 and TRBJ2-6; D is tentatively TRBD1 or TRBD2 (5 bases each). TRBV5-3 is given ORF status, its function remaining uncertain. This CDR3 spans 17 amino acids. V shed 5 bases and J shed 0 bases, with 15 bases lying between them. Here the CDR3 DNA reads TGTGCCAGAAGGGGGCAGGGAGAACACTCTGGGGCCAACGTCCTGACTTTC. Amino acid sequence: CARRGQGEHSGANVLTF.

This clone occurred a few times. This chain joins TRBV7-2 and TRBJ1-2; no reliable D call. This CDR3 spans 14 amino acids. Per the germline V gene, CDR1 is SGHTA and CDR2 is FQGNSA. The V and J ends lost 4 bases and 4 bases respectively, with 13 bases between them. In DNA form, the CDR3 reads TGTGCCAGCAGCTCGGTCGGCCCCTTCTATGGCTACACCTTC. It yields the protein CASSSVGPFYGYTF.

J is TRBJ2-5 and V is TRBV7-9, with 8 bases aligning to TRBD2. CDR1 and CDR2 (germline): SEHNR, FQNEAQ (reference sequence). The CDR3 totals 14 residues. After removal of 5 bases from V and 4 bases from J, the junction contained 6 bases not matched to a gene. The CDR3 protein is CASSHSGGGETQYF. In DNA, the CDR3 is TGTGCCAGCAGCCATTCCGGGGGGGGAGAGACCCAGTACTTC.

This chain joins TRBV11-1 and TRBJ2-3; maybe TRBD2 (5 bases). Looked up from germline, CDR1 is SGHAT and CDR2 is FQDESV (reference sequence). Trimming left V 5 bases short and J 2 bases short, with 11 bases between. This CDR3 contains 14 residues. CDR3 protein: CASSRGLFTDTQYF. DNA of the CDR3: TGTGCCAGCAGCCGAGGACTGTTCACAGATACGCAGTATTTT. The whole variable domain, remainder taken from reference TRBV11-1 and TRBJ2-3, is EAEVAQSPRYKITEKSQAVAFWCDPISGHATLYWYRQILGQGPELLVQFQDESVVDDSQLPKDRFSAERLKGVDSTLKIQPAELGDSAMYLCASSRGLFTDTQYFGPGTRLTVL.

The chain employs TRBV10-3 and TRBJ1-1; tentative D call: TRBD1 (6 bases). The CDR3 sequence is 14 residues long. V was clipped by 4 bases and J by 1 base, with 10 bases between them. The germline CDR1 and CDR2 sequences are ENHRY and SYGVKD. CDR3 sequence (DNA): TGTGCCATCAGTGGGCGGGACAAGAACACTGAAGCTTTCTTT. Residues: CAISGRDKNTEAFF.

The sample holds a few counts of this clone. The chain employs TRBV5-1 and TRBJ1-2; 9 nucleotides align to TRBD1. CDR1 and CDR2 from the germline V gene are SGHRS and YFSETQ. This CDR3 comprises 12 residues. With 7 bases clipped from V and 4 bases from J, the junction kept 2 bases outside the gene matches. CDR3 loop: CASAGQGYGYTF. The CDR3 region has the DNA TGCGCCAGCGCGGGACAGGGCTATGGCTACACCTTC.